What follows are 3 T cell receptor beta chains derived from one specimen sequenced in a study of cytomegalovirus exposure and HLA in healthy donors. With 60 Vbeta and 13 Jbeta primers, the PCR was carried out. The data were produced by immunoSEQ multiplex PCR, yet TCRdb's version contains in-frame clones alone and is incomplete. The table records 150,000 or so clones, around three quarters of them present only once. Material for sequencing was PBMCs. The receptors derive from a male donor in good health and CMV-seropositive.

The chain joins TRBV9 to TRBJ1-2; D call uncertain. CDR3 length equals 13 residues. Trimming removed 0 bases from V and 5 bases from J, with 8 bases in between. From germline, CDR1 is SGDLS and CDR2 YYNGEE. The CDR3 loop is CASSVGQEYGYTF. CDR3 DNA sequence: TGTGCCAGCAGCGTAGGGCAGGAATATGGCTACACCTTC. Drawing the rest from reference TRBV9 and TRBJ1-2, the complete variable domain is DSGVTQTPKHLITATGQRVTLRCSPRSGDLSVYWYQQSLDQGLQFLIQYYNGEERAKGNILERFSAQQFPDLHSELNLSSLELGDSALYFCASSVGQEYGYTFGSGTRLTVV.

The chain couples TRBV13 to TRBJ1-1; D call uncertain. The V end was cut by 5 bases, the J end by 6 bases, with 16 bases between. From germline, CDR1 is PRHDT and CDR2 FYEKMQ (reference sequence). The CDR3 runs to 14 residues. CDR3 sequence reads: CASSPTAPGAEAFF. DNA of the CDR3: TGTGCCAGCAGCCCTACAGCCCCGGGAGCTGAAGCTTTCTTT.

V is TRBV10-3 and J is TRBJ1-1; possibly TRBD1 for D (6 bases). V shed 6 bases and J shed 1 base, with 15 bases lying between them. Germline assignment: CDR1 ENHRY and CDR2 SYGVKD. The CDR3 is 15 residues long. Written as DNA, the CDR3 is TGTGCCATCAGGGAGGACAGAGAACAGAACACTGAAGCTTTCTTT. This translates into CAIREDREQNTEAFF.